This T cell receptor (beta chain) stems from a study of T cells after yellow fever vaccination (dated by TCRdb to between 2018 and 2021). The study in broad terms: The SMART-Seq v4 Ultra Low Input RNA kit was used to prepare libraries from fractions with low cell numbers. To follow T-cell clones before and after primary and booster YFV17D yellow fever vaccination, bulk TCR alpha and beta repertoires were sequenced over time. Two healthy male donors, one aged 18 to 30 and one aged 30 to 40 years, were included in the cohort. Blood samples were taken at several timepoints before and after primary and secondary immunization, and bulk PBMC replicates and cell subsets were isolated.

Overall study outcomes, separate from this receptor: Most clones expanded after primary vaccination (96% of CD4 and 70% to 90% of CD8) were re-detected after the booster, suggesting that broad memory maintenance occurred. A small share of clonotypes occurred in both CD4 and CD8 compartments, likely arising from convergent recombination. Compared with the primary T-cell response, the secondary T-cell response was faster but weaker, reaching its peak on day 5 rather than on day 15. Computational filtering was needed because FACS-sorted repertoires could contain abundant contaminating clonotypes from the bulk population. Because only a couple of donors were included in the study, the extent to which the findings can be generalized is limited.

Interpreted using the paper, the treatment or condition label stands for: live attenuated yellow fever vaccine strain. At each blood-draw timepoint, two biological replicates of bulk PBMCs were obtained. A standard Ficoll-Paque protocol was used to isolate PBMCs from peripheral blood. TriZol was used to extract RNA from bulk PBMCs, CD4 and CD8 fractions, and dextramer-positive and dextramer-negative fractions. TCR cDNA was made using 5'RACE template switching, a step that added a universal primer site and unique molecular identifiers. cDNA synthesis was primed from both the TCR alpha and TCR beta constant segments. Library amplification involved two PCR steps, and the second step added sample barcodes and sequencing adapters. Sequencing of the libraries was done on either Illumina HiSeq 2500 (2x100 bp) or NovaSeq (2x150 bp). The study's own analysis went as follows. MIGEC was used to demultiplex reads and collapse the reads into UMI consensus sequences, and MiXCR was used for V(D)J alignment. Clonotypes responding to the vaccine were identified with edgeR on replicate PBMC samples, with the criteria of FDR below 0.01 and a log2 fold change above 5 up to day 15. Each bulk clonotype was labeled CD4 or CD8 based on which sequenced repertoire, CD4 or CD8, contained the clonotype at higher abundance. Clones were called with MiXCR by TCRdb after fastp trimmed the public reads at Q25, and only in-frame beta chains were retained. Records with the same CDR3 protein are collapsed into one entry carrying the most frequent genes and DNA. TCRdb, not the original authors, processed these V and J calls. For this sample the table gives just under 600,000 distinct CDR3 sequences, of which roughly 14% were detected only once. Roughly an eighth of the sample belongs to the ten largest clones.

Notes on this clonotype: Its antigen target is currently unknown. No base qualities exist here, and no much larger clone lies one base off it.

This clonotype originated in a man younger than 45 who received the YFV17D yellow fever vaccine. Specimen: PBMCs, collected on the day of the yellow fever booster vaccination.

The CDR3 protein: CASRTGGANEQYF. The base sequence is TGTGCCAGCCGTACCGGGGGGGCCAACGAGCAGTACTTC. The rearranged segments are TRBV6-1 and TRBJ2-7, with TRBD2 matching 8 junction bases. The CDR3, cysteine through phenylalanine, is 13 amino acids long. Only the CDR3 DNA stays, 39 bases, in frame from base 1. The germline V gene provides CDR1 MNHNS and CDR2 SASEGT. From V the trimming removes 8 bases and from J it removes 5 bases, while the gene matches leave 8 bases of the junction unaccounted for.